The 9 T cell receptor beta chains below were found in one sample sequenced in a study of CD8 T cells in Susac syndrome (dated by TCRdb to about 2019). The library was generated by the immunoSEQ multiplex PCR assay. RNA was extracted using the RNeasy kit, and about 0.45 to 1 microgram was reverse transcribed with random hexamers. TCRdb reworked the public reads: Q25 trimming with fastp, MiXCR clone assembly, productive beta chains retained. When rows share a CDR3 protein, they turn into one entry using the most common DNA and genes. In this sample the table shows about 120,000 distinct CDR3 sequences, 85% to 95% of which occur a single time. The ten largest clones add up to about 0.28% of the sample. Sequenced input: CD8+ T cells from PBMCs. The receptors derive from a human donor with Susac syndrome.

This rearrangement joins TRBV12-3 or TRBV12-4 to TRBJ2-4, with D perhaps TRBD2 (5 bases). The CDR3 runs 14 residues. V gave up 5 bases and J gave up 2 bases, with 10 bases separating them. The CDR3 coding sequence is TGTGCCAGCAGTCCACCGGGGACCAAAAACATTCAGTACTTC. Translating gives CASSPPGTKNIQYF.

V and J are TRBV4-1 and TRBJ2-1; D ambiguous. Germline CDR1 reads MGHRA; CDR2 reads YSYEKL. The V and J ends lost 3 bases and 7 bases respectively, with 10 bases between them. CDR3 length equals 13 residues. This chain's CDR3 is CASSQSTVNEQFF. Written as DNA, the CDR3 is TGCGCCAGCAGCCAGTCGACGGTTAATGAGCAGTTCTTC.

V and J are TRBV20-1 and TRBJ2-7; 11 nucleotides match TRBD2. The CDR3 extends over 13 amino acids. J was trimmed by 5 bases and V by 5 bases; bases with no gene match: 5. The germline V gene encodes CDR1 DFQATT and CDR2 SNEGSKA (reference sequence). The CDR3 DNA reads TGCAGTGCTCCCGGGACTAGCGGACACGAGCAGTACTTC. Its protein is CSAPGTSGHEQYF.

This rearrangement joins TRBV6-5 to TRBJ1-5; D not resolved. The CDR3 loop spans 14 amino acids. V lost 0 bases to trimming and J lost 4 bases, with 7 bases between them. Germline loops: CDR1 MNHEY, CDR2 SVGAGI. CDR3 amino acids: CASSYSPANQPQHF. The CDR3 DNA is TGTGCCAGCAGTTACTCGCCAGCAAATCAGCCCCAGCATTTT.

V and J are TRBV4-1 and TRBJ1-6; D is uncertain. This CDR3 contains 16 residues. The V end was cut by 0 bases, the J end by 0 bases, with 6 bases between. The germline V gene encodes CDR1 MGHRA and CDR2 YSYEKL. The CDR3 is CASSQERSSYNSPLHF. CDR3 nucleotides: TGCGCCAGCAGCCAAGAGAGGAGCTCCTATAATTCACCCCTCCACTTT.

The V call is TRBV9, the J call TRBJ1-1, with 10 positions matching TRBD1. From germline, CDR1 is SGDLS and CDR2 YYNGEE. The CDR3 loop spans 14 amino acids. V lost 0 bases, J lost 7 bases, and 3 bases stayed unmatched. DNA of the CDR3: TGTGCCAGCAGCGTAGAGACAGGGGGCTATGAAGCTTTCTTT. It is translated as CASSVETGGYEAFF. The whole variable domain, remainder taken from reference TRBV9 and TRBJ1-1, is DSGVTQTPKHLITATGQRVTLRCSPRSGDLSVYWYQQSLDQGLQFLIQYYNGEERAKGNILERFSAQQFPDLHSELNLSSLELGDSALYFCASSVETGGYEAFFGQGTRLTVV.

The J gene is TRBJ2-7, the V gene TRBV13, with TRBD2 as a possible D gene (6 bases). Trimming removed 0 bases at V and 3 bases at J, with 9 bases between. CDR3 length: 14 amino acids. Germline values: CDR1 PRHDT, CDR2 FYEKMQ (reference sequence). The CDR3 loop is CASSLGRGNYEQYF. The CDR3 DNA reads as TGTGCCAGCAGCTTAGGCCGGGGGAACTACGAGCAGTACTTC.

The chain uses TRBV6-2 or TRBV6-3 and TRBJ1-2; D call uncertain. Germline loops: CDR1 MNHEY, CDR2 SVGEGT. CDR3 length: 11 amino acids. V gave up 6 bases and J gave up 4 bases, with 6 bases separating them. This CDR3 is CASSQSYGYTF. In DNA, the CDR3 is TGTGCCAGCAGCCAGAGCTATGGCTACACCTTC.

CDR3 nucleotides: TGTGCCAGCAGCCAAACCCAAGAGACCCAGTACTTC. It is translated as CASSQTQETQYF. The J gene is TRBJ2-5, the V gene TRBV11-1; D not certain. There are 12 residues in the CDR3. Trimming removed 5 bases at V and 1 base at J, with 5 bases between. Germline V lookup: CDR1 SGHAT, CDR2 FQDESV (reference sequence).